The next 24 T cell receptor beta chains were all read from a single sample in a study of Ad26.COV2.S vaccination and SARS-CoV-2 variants. The method was immunoSEQ multiplex PCR; TCRdb's version includes in-frame clones alone and lacks a portion of them. The table records 410,000 or so clones, 92% of them present only once. The treatment denotes: 15 to 20 received Ad26.COV2.S at low or high dose, single or two shots; about 5 received placebo; per-sample allocation not given. All samples were drawn on day 63, counting from the first vaccine or placebo injection. The sample was peripheral blood, taken in a trial of Ad26.COV2.S vaccine versus placebo. The origin of the receptors is a person between 18 and 65 years old who received the Ad26.COV2.S COVID-19 vaccine or a placebo.

The chain is built from TRBV30 and TRBJ1-5, with D maybe TRBD1 (5 bases). Deletions cut 5 bases from V and 4 bases from J, with 15 bases between. CDR1 is GTSNPN, CDR2 SVGIG, per germline (reference sequence). This CDR3 region has 14 residues. CDR3 sequence: CAWASGAFNQPQHF. For the CDR3, the DNA is TGTGCCTGGGCTAGCGGGGCTTTTAATCAGCCCCAGCATTTT.

This clone came up once. V and J are TRBV2 and TRBJ1-2; D possibly corresponds to TRBD1 (5 bases). This CDR3 region has 13 residues. The V end lost 3 bases, the J end lost 1 base, and 6 bases lay between the germline ends. Germline CDR1 reads SNHLY; CDR2 reads FYNNEI. In DNA form, the CDR3 reads TGTGCCAGCAGTGACAGGGTTAACTATGGCTACACCTTC. It codes for CASSDRVNYGYTF.

CDR3 DNA sequence: TGTGCCAGCAGCTTGATAGGGGTAGGGGCAGGCGAGCAGTTCTTC. Its protein is CASSLIGVGAGEQFF. The rearrangement uses TRBV5-8 and TRBJ2-1; maybe TRBD1 (5 bases). Per the germline V gene, CDR1 is SGHTS and CDR2 is YDEGEE. The CDR3 sequence is 15 residues long. V shed 1 base and J shed 10 bases, with 18 bases lying between them.

This chain connects TRBV28 to TRBJ1-4; no clear D. The CDR3 is 12 amino acids. Trimming removed 4 bases at V and 8 bases at J, with 8 bases between. Germline V gives CDR1 MDHEN, CDR2 SYDVKM. The CDR3 loop reads CASSYTGEKLFF. In DNA, the CDR3 is TGTGCCAGCAGTTATACGGGGGAAAAACTGTTTTTT.

This chain connects TRBV7-2 to TRBJ2-3; TRBD2 aligns across 12 bases. In germline, CDR1 is SGHTA, CDR2 FQGNSA. The CDR3 is 16 amino acids. The ends lost 5 bases at V and 4 bases at J; junction bases unmatched: 7. In DNA, the CDR3 is TGTGCCAGCAGCCCGCGACTAGCGGGGGAAGCAGATACGCAGTATTTT. This translates into CASSPRLAGEADTQYF.

The gene calls are TRBV7-8 and TRBJ1-2; the D is unclear. The V end lost 3 bases, the J end lost 4 bases, and 9 bases lay between the germline ends. Germline V gene data show CDR1 as SGHVS and CDR2 as FQNEAQ. This CDR3 has 13 amino acids. The CDR3 DNA reads TGTGCCAGCAGCTTTATGGGTAGCTATGGCTACACCTTC. This gives the protein CASSFMGSYGYTF. The full variable domain, rest sourced from reference TRBV7-8 and TRBJ1-2, is GAGVSQSPRYKVAKRGQDVALRCDPISGHVSLFWYQQALGQGPEFLTYFQNEAQLDKSGLPSDRFFAERPEGSVSTLKIQRTQQEDSAVYLCASSFMGSYGYTFGSGTRLTVV.

The J gene is TRBJ2-5, the V gene TRBV7-9; D possibly uses TRBD1 or TRBD2 (5 bases each). The CDR3 runs to 13 residues. Germline CDR1 and CDR2: SEHNR and FQNEAQ (reference sequence). Trimming cost V 5 bases and J 4 bases, with 11 bases left between them. CDR3 nucleotides: TGTGCCAGCAGCCCAGTGGGGGTAGAGACCCAGTACTTC. Protein sequence: CASSPVGVETQYF.

The CDR3 region has the DNA TGTGCCAGCAGTCATCAGTGGAGGGAGACCCAGTACTTC. Translating gives CASSHQWRETQYF. The chain is built from TRBV6-2 or TRBV6-3 and TRBJ2-5; possible D gene TRBD2, 5 bases. Trimming stripped 5 bases from V and 5 bases from J, with 12 bases between. This CDR3 spans 13 amino acids. Germline assignment: CDR1 MNHEY and CDR2 SVGEGT.

This chain connects TRBV18 to TRBJ2-3; 8 nucleotides align to TRBD2. The junction had 4 bases not matched to a gene; V was cut back by 2 bases and J by 3 bases. The germline V gene has CDR1 KGHSH and CDR2 LQKENI. The CDR3 is 15 amino acids. CDR3 nucleotide sequence: TGTGCCAGCTCACCAGAGCGGGGGTGGACAGATACGCAGTATTTT. This translates into CASSPERGWTDTQYF.

The chain couples TRBV7-9 to TRBJ1-1, with 8 bases aligning to TRBD1. CDR3 length: 14 amino acids. CDR1 and CDR2 from the germline V gene are SEHNR and FQNEAQ (reference sequence). The V gene end was trimmed by 5 bases and the J gene end by 7 bases; junction bases not matched to a gene: 9. The CDR3 bases are TGTGCCAGCAGCCGGACAGGGAAAATGAATGAAGCTTTCTTT. Its protein is CASSRTGKMNEAFF.

This clone was seen only once. The gene calls are TRBV9 and TRBJ1-2, with TRBD1 matching 10 bases. V was pared by 4 bases and J by 4 bases, with 7 bases of the junction left unmatched. Germline V gene data show CDR1 as SGDLS and CDR2 as YYNGEE. The CDR3 length is 15 residues. CDR3: CASSSRTGGGYGYTF. As DNA, the CDR3 is TGTGCCAGCAGCTCCCGGACAGGGGGGGGCTATGGCTACACCTTC.

The chain couples TRBV27 to TRBJ1-2; a possible D gene is TRBD1 (6 bases). The CDR3 runs 13 residues. Germline V CDR1 and CDR2: MNHEY, SMNVEV (reference sequence). Trimming took 10 bases from V and 5 from J, leaving 17 bases between them. The CDR3 sequence is CATLGGGYYGYTF. The CDR3 DNA follows: TGTGCCACCCTAGGGGGGGGCTATTATGGCTACACCTTC.

The chain employs TRBV7-2 and TRBJ1-1, with 7 bases identical to TRBD1. V shed 5 bases, J shed 1 base, and the junction held 4 bases outside the gene matches. Germline V CDR1 and CDR2: SGHTA, FQGNSA. The CDR3 runs 14 residues. DNA of the CDR3: TGTGCCAGCAGCGGACGACAGGGGAACACTGAAGCTTTCTTT. It translates to CASSGRQGNTEAFF.

This chain joins TRBV29-1 and TRBJ2-7; TRBD1 aligns across 10 bases. The CDR3 spans 15 residues. Germline CDR1 is SQVTM and CDR2 is ANQGSEA. V lost 6 bases, J lost 4 bases, and 12 bases stayed unmatched. CDR3 coding DNA: TGCAGCGTATATGGACAGGGGGTAGGGACTTACGAGCAGTACTTC. It translates to CSVYGQGVGTYEQYF.

In regard to this clone: One junction end disagrees with the germline gene, perhaps due to a read error. CDR3 bases: TGTGCCAGCAGCCCGGCACCAAGACAGGTGCTCTTC. It encodes CASSPAPRQVLF. The chain combines TRBV28 with TRBJ1-2; perhaps TRBD1 as D (6 bases). This CDR3 contains 12 residues. From germline, CDR1 is MDHEN and CDR2 SYDVKM.

The chain links TRBV28 to TRBJ1-2, with D perhaps TRBD1 (5 bases). The germline V gene has CDR1 MDHEN and CDR2 SYDVKM. The CDR3 runs to 12 residues. The ends were cut back, 6 bases at V and 6 bases at J, with 11 bases in the middle. The CDR3 DNA is TGTGCCAGCAGCCCCAGGGTCCATGGCTACACCTTC. This gives the protein CASSPRVHGYTF.

The chain has TRBV5-5 and TRBJ2-1; tentatively, D is TRBD1 or TRBD2 (6 bases each). This CDR3 is built from 15 residues. Per the germline V gene, CDR1 is SGHKS and CDR2 is YYEKEE (reference sequence). Trimming pared 6 bases from V and 3 bases from J, leaving 16 bases between. For the CDR3, the DNA is TGTGCCAGCACCCGGTCGGGGGCCGACTACAATGAGCAGTTCTTC. Protein sequence: CASTRSGADYNEQFF.

The rearrangement links TRBV19 to TRBJ2-7, with 10 bases identical to TRBD1. The CDR3 is 16 amino acids. Germline loops: CDR1 LNHDA, CDR2 SQIVND (reference sequence). V gave up 4 bases and J gave up 3 bases; unmatched junction bases: 9. CDR3 region: CASSTRRDRGFYEQYF. The CDR3 DNA reads TGTGCCAGTAGTACCAGAAGGGACAGGGGATTCTACGAGCAGTACTTC.

The V call is TRBV30, the J call TRBJ2-7, with 11 bases identical to TRBD1. The CDR3 consists of 16 residues. Per germline, CDR1 GTSNPN and CDR2 SVGIG (reference sequence). V lost 5 bases and J lost 0; bases outside the gene matches: 9. The CDR3 DNA sequence: TGTGCCTGGTCCGGGACAGGGGGAAAAAGCTCCTACGAGCAGTACTTC. It encodes CAWSGTGGKSSYEQYF.

This chain joins TRBV4-3 and TRBJ2-2, with D perhaps TRBD2 (8 bases). CDR1 is LGHNA and CDR2 is YSLEER in the germline V gene. The CDR3 consists of 18 residues. Trimming took 0 bases from V and 3 from J, leaving 17 bases between them. CDR3 nucleotides: TGCGCCAGCAGCCAAGACTACGGGAGGGGGCAATACACCGGGGAGCTGTTTTTT. Its protein is CASSQDYGRGQYTGELFF.

The chain carries TRBV12-3 or TRBV12-4 and TRBJ2-7; D is undetermined. CDR3 size: 13 residues. Trimming stripped 6 bases from V and 4 bases from J, with 13 bases between. The CDR3: CASSRTESYEQYF. The CDR3 DNA reads TGTGCCAGCAGCCGTACCGAATCGTACGAGCAGTACTTC.

V usage is TRBV11-2 and J usage is TRBJ2-1; 7 bases line up with TRBD2. J lost 7 bases, V lost 5 bases, and 14 bases had no gene match. Germline values: CDR1 SGHAT, CDR2 FQNNGV. The CDR3 contains 16 residues. DNA for the CDR3: TGTGCCAGCAGCCACCTTCCGGGGGAGGGATCGAATGAGCAGTTCTTC. This translates into CASSHLPGEGSNEQFF.

The chain has TRBV7-9 and TRBJ2-3, with TRBD1 identical over 8 bases. Germline assignment: CDR1 SEHNR and CDR2 FQNEAQ (reference sequence). The CDR3 extends over 16 amino acids. The V and J ends lost 7 bases and 2 bases, in that order; junction bases with no gene match: 11. The CDR3 spells CASTTGRTGPTDTQYF. The DNA of the CDR3 is TGTGCCAGCACCACGGGGCGGACAGGGCCCACAGATACGCAGTATTTT.

The chain has TRBV27 and TRBJ2-1, with 11 bases that match TRBD2. V was pared by 2 bases and J by 3 bases, with 3 bases of the junction left unmatched. Germline values: CDR1 MNHEY, CDR2 SMNVEV (reference sequence). The CDR3 contains 16 residues. The CDR3 DNA follows: TGTGCCAGCAGTTTAAAGGGACTAGCGGTCTACAATGAGCAGTTCTTC. Its protein product is CASSLKGLAVYNEQFF.